Sequencing of this T cell receptor (beta chain) was carried out in a study of T cell repertoires in cytomegalovirus infection. At the level of the study: Signatures in public TCR beta sequences pointed to both CMV infection and matching HLA type.

Overall study results and limits: Cumulated frequencies of public TCR beta families served to identify carriers of CMV plus the relevant HLA. Predominance within the ex vivo response was attributable to HLA-C-restricted CMV-specific TCR beta clonotypes.

TCRdb analysed the reads with MiXCR anew, one entry per CDR3 protein. This sample has around 130,000 distinct CDR3 sequences, with approximately 9.2% found just once. In its sample, this clonotype was seen a few times. Its antigen is as yet unknown. The V end was cut by 3 bases, the J end by 0 bases, with 10 bases between. CDR3 length equals 15 residues. CDR1 LNHDA and CDR2 SQIVND come from the germline V gene (reference sequence). The sample consisted of PBMCs. The chain recombines TRBV19 with TRBJ2-3, with a weak D call TRBD2 (6 bases). This receptor was taken from a human donor in good health (CMV status not recorded). Some clones in this sample may be carry-over from other donors' samples. CDR3 in amino acids: CASSIPSVSTDTQYF. The CDR3 DNA reads as TGTGCCAGTAGTATCCCTAGCGTGAGCACAGATACGCAGTATTTT.